The 11 T cell receptor beta chains below were found in one sample sequenced in a study of blood T cell repertoires in COVID-19 (dated by TCRdb to the early 2020s). The protocol used for the library was the immunoSEQ multiplex PCR assay. The table comes from immuneACCESS by way of TCRdb, which keeps in-frame sequences with V and J called. Part of the clones is missing from these tables; in studies checked, under half for an unresolved V gene and the rest for unknown reasons. For this sample the table gives around 200,000 clones, of which 88% were detected only once. Around 1.5% of the sample is held by the ten biggest clonotypes. The sample taken for sequencing was peripheral blood. These receptors all stem from a man between 18 and 35 years old with active or convalescent COVID-19.

The rearrangement uses TRBV19 and TRBJ1-2, with D unclear. Per the germline V gene, CDR1 is LNHDA and CDR2 is SQIVND (reference sequence). Trimming removed 4 bases from V and 5 bases from J, with 8 bases in between. This CDR3 spans 12 amino acids. CDR3 coding DNA: TGTGCCAGTAGTAGGCAGTCATATGGCTACACCTTC. Residues: CASSRQSYGYTF. The full variable domain, with the rest looked up from reference TRBV19 and TRBJ1-2, is DGGITQSPKYLFRKEGQNVTLSCEQNLNHDAMYWYRQDPGQGLRLIYYSQIVNDFQKGDIAEGYSVSREKKESFPLTVTSAQKNPTAFYLCASSRQSYGYTFGSGTRLTVV.

The V call is TRBV5-1, the J call TRBJ1-4; D possibly corresponds to TRBD1 (5 bases). V lost 5 bases and J 0 bases, leaving 11 bases between the germline ends. The CDR3 covers 15 residues. Germline CDR1 reads SGHRS; CDR2 reads YFSETQ. The CDR3 nucleotides are TGCGCCAGCAGAACTGACAGTCCAACTAATGAAAAACTGTTTTTT. Protein: CASRTDSPTNEKLFF.

The genes are TRBV7-6 and TRBJ2-2; 9 bases match TRBD1. This CDR3 spans 15 amino acids. Germline CDR1 reads SGHVS; CDR2 reads FNYEAQ. V lost 4 bases to trimming and J lost 4 bases; unmatched junction nucleotides: 4. The CDR3 is CASSWTGAGTGELFF. Here the CDR3 DNA reads TGTGCCAGCAGCTGGACAGGGGCGGGCACCGGGGAGCTGTTTTTT.

The rearrangement uses TRBV10-2 and TRBJ1-1, with D perhaps matching TRBD1 (6 bases). In germline, CDR1 is WSHSY, CDR2 SAAADI. This CDR3 has 16 residues. Trimming shortened V by 0 bases and J by 3 bases, and 14 bases separated the two germline ends. CDR3 DNA sequence: TGCGCCAGCAGTGAGTCCTTAGGACAGAGGCACACTGAAGCTTTCTTT. Amino acids: CASSESLGQRHTEAFF.

This clone was seen once. This sequence joins TRBV25-1 and TRBJ1-2; D call uncertain. The germline CDR1 and CDR2 sequences are MGHDK and SYGVNS. The V gene lost 6 bases and the J gene lost 6 bases, with 14 bases spanning the gap. There are 13 residues in the CDR3. DNA of the CDR3: TGTGCCAGCAGGCCATCCCGGGTCGATGGCTACACCTTC. Protein: CASRPSRVDGYTF.

The chain uses TRBV2 and TRBJ1-1; D uncertain. The germline gives CDR1 SNHLY, CDR2 FYNNEI. This CDR3 has 15 amino acids. V was trimmed by 1 base and J by 2 bases, leaving 11 bases between them. CDR3 nucleotide sequence: TGTGCCAGCAGTGAAGGAGGGCGGCTAAACACTGAAGCTTTCTTT. Amino acid sequence: CASSEGGRLNTEAFF.

This clone was seen a handful of times. The chain carries TRBV29-1 and TRBJ1-2, with TRBD1 as a possible D gene (5 bases). Germline CDR1 SQVTM, CDR2 ANQGSEA. This CDR3 spans 17 amino acids. V dropped 3 bases and J dropped 2 bases, with 22 bases sitting between them. CDR3 nucleotide sequence: TGCAGCGTTGATACCGTAGACAGAACACAATTAAACTATGGCTACACCTTC. Its translation: CSVDTVDRTQLNYGYTF.

The chain uses TRBV7-9 and TRBJ1-1; 7 bases agree with TRBD1. The CDR3 has 15 amino acids. J gave up 2 bases and V 3 bases, and 6 bases lay outside the gene matches. The V gene's germline CDR1 is SEHNR and CDR2 FQNEAQ (reference sequence). The CDR3 protein is CASSFPGQRNTEAFF. CDR3 coding DNA: TGTGCCAGCAGCTTCCCGGGACAGAGAAACACTGAAGCTTTCTTT.

This chain links TRBV19 with TRBJ1-2, with TRBD1 as a possible D gene (6 bases). The length of the CDR3 is 14 residues. Trimming left V 3 bases short and J 4 bases short, with 12 bases between. Looked up from germline, CDR1 is LNHDA and CDR2 is SQIVND (reference sequence). The CDR3: CASSIQGIGYGYTF. The CDR3 bases are TGTGCCAGTAGTATTCAGGGGATCGGCTATGGCTACACCTTC. The full variable domain, in which reference TRBV19 and TRBJ1-2 provide the parts outside the CDR3, is DGGITQSPKYLFRKEGQNVTLSCEQNLNHDAMYWYRQDPGQGLRLIYYSQIVNDFQKGDIAEGYSVSREKKESFPLTVTSAQKNPTAFYLCASSIQGIGYGYTFGSGTRLTVV.

The rearrangement joins TRBV6-2 or TRBV6-3 to TRBJ1-1; 8 bases match TRBD1. Germline V lookup: CDR1 MNHEY, CDR2 SVGEGT. This CDR3 has 13 residues. The J segment lost 5 bases and the V segment lost 6 bases, leaving 5 bases of the junction unmatched. CDR3 region: CASSPRDRTEAFF. The CDR3 region has the DNA TGTGCCAGCAGCCCAAGGGACAGGACTGAAGCTTTCTTT.

CDR3 DNA sequence: TGTGCCAGCTCAACTGGACTAGCGGGAATCAATGAGCAGTTCTTC. It specifies CASSTGLAGINEQFF. The chain combines TRBV18 with TRBJ2-1, with TRBD2 identical over 12 bases. The ends lost 5 bases at V and 6 bases at J; junction bases unmatched: 5. The CDR3 runs to 15 residues. Germline-derived CDR1 and CDR2 are KGHSH and LQKENI.